The 25 T cell receptor beta chains below all came from one sample that was sequenced in a study of T-cell reconstitution after alpha-beta-depleted transplantation in children. Unique molecular identifiers were used to barcode this TCRbeta library. TCRdb re-analysed the PCR reads in MiXCR, keeping a single row per CDR3 protein. The sample records about 150,000 distinct CDR3 sequences, around 10% being singletons. The source was PBMCs, mostly from graft donor cells, collected 180 days after TCRalphabeta/CD19-depleted stem cell transplant. These receptors were taken from a female patient between 2 and 10 years old who had a stem cell transplant for congenital amegakaryocytic thrombocytopenia, so the T cells may come from the graft donor.

This clonotype has a count of ten or more. This chain links TRBV7-8 with TRBJ2-2, with 14 bases that match TRBD2. Trimming cost V 6 bases and J 5 bases; bases outside gene matches: 8. The CDR3 has 17 residues. Germline V lookup: CDR1 SGHVS, CDR2 FQNEAQ. CDR3: CASSLGTSGRHTGELFF. In DNA form, the CDR3 reads TGTGCCAGCAGTCTAGGGACTAGCGGGAGACATACCGGGGAGCTGTTTTTT.

This clonotype was counted many times. The V call is TRBV3-1, the J call TRBJ2-1; no clear D gene. This CDR3 contains 12 residues. Per germline, CDR1 LGHDT and CDR2 YNNKEL (reference sequence). V was pared by 6 bases and J by 5 bases, with 8 bases between. CDR3 DNA sequence: TGTGCCAGCAGGCTTGCAAACAATGAGCAGTTCTTC. It specifies CASRLANNEQFF.

On this clonotype: A much larger clone differs by one base, so this may be a read error. The chain is built from TRBV20-1 and TRBJ1-5; D perhaps matches TRBD1 (6 bases). Trimming took off 6 bases at V and 9 bases at J, with 15 bases between the two ends. Germline CDR1 is DFQATT and CDR2 is SNEGSKA (reference sequence). This CDR3 is built from 12 residues. The CDR3 spells CSASTGRRPQHF. The CDR3 bases are TGCAGTGCCTCAACAGGGAGGCGGCCCCAGCATTTT.

This clonotype was found many times. V usage is TRBV11-3 and J usage is TRBJ2-3; 9 bases are a match to TRBD2. Losses at the gene ends were 1 base for V and 6 bases for J; bases not matched to a gene: 8. This CDR3 has 16 amino acids. Germline V gene data show CDR1 as SGHNT and CDR2 as YENEEA. CDR3: CASSLGSSGGLDTQYF. The CDR3 DNA reads TGTGCCAGCAGCTTAGGAAGTAGCGGGGGCTTGGATACGCAGTATTTT.

The rearrangement joins TRBV7-2 to TRBJ2-4; D gene unclear. The V gene's germline CDR1 is SGHTA and CDR2 FQGNSA. Between the trimmed V and J ends, which lost 5 bases and 7 bases, there was a span of 9 bases. The CDR3 loop spans 12 amino acids. CDR3 loop: CASSLNRNIQYF. The CDR3 DNA reads TGTGCCAGCAGCCTCAATAGGAACATTCAGTACTTC. The full variable domain, in which reference TRBV7-2 and TRBJ2-4 provide the parts outside the CDR3, is GAGVSQSPSNKVTEKGKDVELRCDPISGHTALYWYRQSLGQGLEFLIYFQGNSAPDKSGLPSDRFSAERTGGSVSTLTIQRTQQEDSAVYLCASSLNRNIQYFGAGTRLSVL.

The V call is TRBV10-3, the J call TRBJ2-3; 9 bases align to TRBD1. Germline V lookup: CDR1 ENHRY, CDR2 SYGVKD. Losses at the gene ends were 10 bases for V and 4 bases for J; bases not matched to a gene: 6. This CDR3 is built from 13 residues. The CDR3 DNA follows: TGTGCCAATGGACAGGGGCGAGCAGATACGCAGTATTTT. Encoded protein: CANGQGRADTQYF.

As regards this clonotype: This may be a read error: a much more frequent sequence differs by one nucleotide. The rearrangement joins TRBV18 to TRBJ2-7; 7 positions match TRBD1. This CDR3 is built from 14 residues. Germline CDR1 KGHSH, CDR2 LQKENI. CDR3 region: CASSPWDRSYDQYF. CDR3 DNA: TGTGCCAGCTCACCATGGGACAGATCCTACGACCAGTACTTC. Using reference TRBV18 and TRBJ2-7 for the parts outside the CDR3, the full variable domain is NAGVMQNPRHLVRRRGQEARLRCSPMKGHSHVYWYRQLPEEGLKFMVYLQKENIIDESGMPKERFSAEFPKEGPSILRIQQVVRGDSAAYFCASSPWDRSYDQYFGPGTRLTVT.

This clonotype was observed a few times. V usage is TRBV28 and J usage is TRBJ2-5; the D is unclear. The CDR3 is 15 amino acids. CDR1 and CDR2 (germline): MDHEN, SYDVKM. Deletions cut 3 bases from V and 2 bases from J, with 13 bases between. CDR3 DNA sequence: TGTGCCAGCAGTTTCGTATCTAGGACGCAAGAGACCCAGTACTTC. Translating gives CASSFVSRTQETQYF.

This rearrangement joins TRBV27 to TRBJ1-2; no firm D call. The CDR3 is made up of 16 amino acids. V lost 1 base, J lost 3 bases, and 15 bases lay in between. CDR1 and CDR2 (germline): MNHEY, SMNVEV (reference sequence). CDR3 sequence (DNA): TGTGCCAGCAGTTTATTCGGCGGCGGAGACTACTATGGCTACACCTTC. Translation gives CASSLFGGGDYYGYTF.

A note on this clonotype: One base away lies a much larger clone, so this may be a sequencing read error. This chain links TRBV10-3 with TRBJ1-3; no reliable D call. Germline V gene sequence: CDR1 ENHRY, CDR2 SYGVKD. CDR3 length: 14 amino acids. CDR3 protein: CGCRTVPTGNTIYF. For the CDR3, the DNA is TGTGGATGTCGGACGGTACCGACGGGAAACACCATATATTTT.

The J gene is TRBJ1-6, the V gene TRBV20-1, with TRBD1 as a possible D gene (5 bases). The germline V gene encodes CDR1 DFQATT and CDR2 SNEGSKA (reference sequence). Trimming stripped 3 bases from V and 10 bases from J, with 16 bases between. The CDR3 has 14 amino acids. CDR3 residues: CSASSQGGESPLHF. The CDR3 DNA sequence: TGCAGTGCTAGTTCCCAGGGAGGCGAGTCACCCCTCCACTTT.

This clonotype showed up just a few times. The rearrangement links TRBV20-1 to TRBJ2-7, with D hard to call. The V gene lost 1 base and the J gene lost 2 bases, with 9 bases spanning the gap. The CDR3 contains 13 residues. The V gene's germline CDR1 is DFQATT and CDR2 SNEGSKA (reference sequence). The CDR3 spells CSARVVEPYEQYF. The CDR3 nucleotides are TGCAGTGCTAGAGTGGTGGAGCCCTACGAGCAGTACTTC.

This clonotype came up many times. An end of the junction differs from the germline gene, which may be a read error. The V and J genes are TRBV29-1 and TRBJ2-3; TRBD2 agrees at 9 bases. The CDR3 spans 13 residues. In germline, CDR1 is SQVTM, CDR2 ANQGSEA. CDR3 DNA sequence: TGCAGCGCTGCAGCGGGAGGATCAGACACGCAGTATTTT. Translation gives CSAAAGGSDTQYF.

This clonotype was detected only a few times. In DNA, the CDR3 is TGTGCCAGCAGCCCAGGAGGCTACACCTTC. Translation: CASSPGGYTF. This chain joins TRBV7-9 and TRBJ1-2; D is ambiguous. The V end was cut by 5 bases, the J end by 8 bases, with 6 bases between. The germline V gene has CDR1 SEHNR and CDR2 FQNEAQ (reference sequence). The CDR3 has 10 amino acids.

This clonotype was seen a handful of times. V is TRBV30 and J is TRBJ1-6; D gene unclear. The germline CDR1 and CDR2 sequences are GTSNPN and SVGIG (reference sequence). V was pared by 3 bases and J by 4 bases, with 7 bases between. The CDR3 covers 13 residues. Here the CDR3 DNA reads TGTGCCTGGAGGATGGGATATAATTCACCCCTCCACTTT. Translation: CAWRMGYNSPLHF.

V usage is TRBV7-8 and J usage is TRBJ2-1; D is possibly TRBD2 (5 bases). The CDR3 runs 17 residues. Germline V gene data show CDR1 as SGHVS and CDR2 as FQNEAQ. Trimming cost V 2 bases and J 9 bases, with 23 bases left between them. The CDR3 sequence: CASSLWAKGLGRGEQFF. CDR3 sequence (DNA): TGTGCCAGCAGCTTATGGGCCAAAGGGCTAGGCCGGGGTGAGCAGTTCTTC.

This clonotype was detected ten times or more. This CDR3 reads CASIPRDRGVLDEQFF. CDR3 nucleotides: TGTGCCAGCATCCCTCGGGACAGGGGTGTATTGGATGAGCAGTTCTTC. This chain links TRBV6-1 with TRBJ2-1; 10 bases map to TRBD1. This CDR3 spans 16 amino acids. Germline trimming cut 7 bases from V and 8 bases from J; bases unmatched to any gene: 14. Germline V gene lookup returns CDR1 MNHNS and CDR2 SASEGT.

This clonotype occurred many times. The gene calls are TRBV28 and TRBJ1-1; 12 positions agree with TRBD1. V shed 5 bases, J shed 5 bases, and the junction held 6 bases outside the gene matches. The CDR3 extends over 15 amino acids. CDR1 is MDHEN, CDR2 SYDVKM, per germline. The CDR3 loop reads CASSTRDRGRTEAFF. The CDR3 DNA reads TGTGCCAGCAGTACCCGGGACAGGGGGCGTACTGAAGCTTTCTTT. The variable domain in full, with the rest retrieved from reference TRBV28 and TRBJ1-1, is DVKVTQSSRYLVKRTGEKVFLECVQDMDHENMFWYRQDPGLGLRLIYFSYDVKMKEKGDIPEGYSVSREKKERFSLILESASTNQTSMYLCASSTRDRGRTEAFFGQGTRLTVV.

This chain connects TRBV5-4 to TRBJ2-1; D possibly matches TRBD1 or TRBD2 (5 bases each). The CDR3 is 16 residues long. CDR1 SGHNT and CDR2 YYREEE come from the germline V gene (reference sequence). V gave up 2 bases and J gave up 8 bases, with 20 bases separating them. The CDR3: CASSFGTGALRDEQFF. CDR3 coding DNA: TGTGCCAGCAGCTTTGGTACCGGGGCATTAAGGGATGAGCAGTTCTTC.

This chain joins TRBV20-1 and TRBJ2-5; tentatively, D is TRBD1 (6 bases). Trimming pared 5 bases from V and 5 bases from J, leaving 12 bases between. Germline values: CDR1 DFQATT, CDR2 SNEGSKA (reference sequence). The CDR3 extends over 12 amino acids. CDR3 coding DNA: TGCAGTGCTTACGACAGGCCCGAGACCCAGTACTTC. This gives the protein CSAYDRPETQYF.

CDR3 protein: CAWSSLGETQYF. The CDR3 DNA is TGTGCCTGGAGTTCCCTAGGGGAGACCCAGTACTTC. The V and J genes are TRBV30 and TRBJ2-5; D gene unclear. The CDR3 loop spans 12 amino acids. CDR1 is GTSNPN and CDR2 is SVGIG in the germline V gene (reference sequence). Trimming shortened V by 2 bases and J by 5 bases, and 9 bases separated the two germline ends.

Ten or more counts support this clonotype. V and J are TRBV4-1 and TRBJ2-5; unclear D gene. The CDR3 covers 13 residues. Germline V gives CDR1 MGHRA, CDR2 YSYEKL. V lost 6 bases, J lost 1 base, and 9 bases lay in between. This CDR3 reads CASREGFQETQYF. The CDR3 bases are TGCGCCAGCAGGGAAGGGTTCCAAGAGACCCAGTACTTC.

This clonotype was picked up many times. The rearrangement links TRBV28 to TRBJ1-2, with D perhaps matching TRBD1 (5 bases). Looked up from germline, CDR1 is MDHEN and CDR2 is SYDVKM. The CDR3 has 13 residues. V lost 5 bases and J 4 bases, leaving 11 bases between the germline ends. The CDR3 reads CASSRDGTYGYTF. Here the CDR3 DNA reads TGTGCCAGCAGTCGGGACGGGACCTATGGCTACACCTTC.

In its sample, this clonotype was seen many times. The chain carries TRBV20-1 and TRBJ2-3, with D perhaps matching TRBD1 or TRBD2 (6 bases each). Trimming shortened V by 3 bases and J by 4 bases, and 11 bases separated the two germline ends. Per the germline V gene, CDR1 is DFQATT and CDR2 is SNEGSKA (reference sequence). This CDR3 region has 13 residues. The DNA for the CDR3 is TGCAGTGCTAGCGGGGGCCTGCCAGATACGCAGTATTTT. This codes for CSASGGLPDTQYF.

There are a few counts of this clonotype. The chain has TRBV11-2 and TRBJ2-1, with TRBD1 matching over 8 bases. V trimming: 5 bases; J trimming: 4 bases; junction bases outside the gene matches: 10. Germline values: CDR1 SGHAT, CDR2 FQNNGV. The CDR3 contains 16 residues. The CDR3 reads CASSTRQGFVYNEQFF. CDR3 coding DNA: TGTGCCAGCAGCACCCGACAGGGGTTCGTTTACAATGAGCAGTTCTTC.